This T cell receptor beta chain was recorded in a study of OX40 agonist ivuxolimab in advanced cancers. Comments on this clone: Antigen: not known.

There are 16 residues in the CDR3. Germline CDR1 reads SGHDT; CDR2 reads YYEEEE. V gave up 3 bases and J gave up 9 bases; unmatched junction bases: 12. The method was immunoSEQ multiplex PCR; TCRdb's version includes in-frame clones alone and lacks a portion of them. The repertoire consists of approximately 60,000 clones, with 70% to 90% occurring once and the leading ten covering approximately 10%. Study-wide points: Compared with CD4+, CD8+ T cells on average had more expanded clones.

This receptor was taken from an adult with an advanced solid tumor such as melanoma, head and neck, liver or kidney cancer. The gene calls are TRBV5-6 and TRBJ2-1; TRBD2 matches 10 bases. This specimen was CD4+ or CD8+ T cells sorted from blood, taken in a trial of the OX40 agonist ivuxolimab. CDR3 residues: CASSWSGRAGGSEQFF. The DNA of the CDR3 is TGTGCCAGCAGCTGGAGCGGGAGGGCCGGGGGCTCTGAGCAGTTCTTC.